A single sample is the source of the 22 T cell receptor beta chains below, sequenced in a study of blood T cells in healthy people across ages. The second PCR ran about 6 to 11 cycles with a sample-barcoded 5' primer and J-beta primers. TCRdb called the 5' RACE reads again in MiXCR, with one record for every CDR3 protein. The sample carries about 650,000 distinct CDR3 sequences, about 30% recorded once. Sequencing was performed on blood. These TCRs come from a woman aged 80 or over in good health.

The CDR3 coding sequence is TGTGCCAGCAGTCCCACGGGTAGGGGAGGTTCACCCCTCCACTTT. As protein: CASSPTGRGGSPLHF. The chain recombines TRBV6-5 with TRBJ1-6, with D possibly being TRBD1 (5 bases). CDR1 and CDR2 from the germline V gene are MNHEY and SVGAGI. V lost 5 bases and J lost 9, with 17 bases in between. The CDR3 totals 15 residues.

This clonotype was detected many times. This chain links TRBV28 with TRBJ2-3, with D hard to call. The V gene lost 0 bases and the J gene lost 1 base, with 11 bases spanning the gap. The CDR3 extends over 16 amino acids. Germline V gene data show CDR1 as MDHEN and CDR2 as SYDVKM. Here the CDR3 DNA reads TGTGCCAGCAGTTTATGGGGGTCGGGCGGCACAGATACGCAGTATTTT. It encodes CASSLWGSGGTDTQYF.

This clonotype was seen ten or more times. A read error is possible here, since a much larger clone lies one base away. The rearrangement uses TRBV5-1 and TRBJ2-1; D may be TRBD2 (6 bases). The J call may be incorrect, as the DNA end agrees better with TRBJ2-7. CDR1 is SGHRS, CDR2 YFSETQ, per germline. The CDR3 spans 14 residues. The CDR3 nucleotides are TGCGCCAGCAATCGCGGGGTCTCCTACAATGAGCAGTACTTC. Protein sequence: CASNRGVSYNEQYF.

Only one count was recorded for this clonotype. This may be a read error, as it is one base from a much larger clone. The chain combines TRBV12-3 or TRBV12-4 with TRBJ1-2; TRBD1 agrees at 9 bases. V shed 10 bases, J shed 3 bases, and the junction held 12 bases outside the gene matches. The CDR3 extends over 15 amino acids. Here the CDR3 DNA reads TGTGCCAACAGCCGTACAGGGGGCGCTGACTATGGCTACACCTTC. Protein product: CANSRTGGADYGYTF.

A word on this clonotype: Since a much larger clone is just one base distant, this may be a read error. The V gene is TRBV10-3, the J gene TRBJ2-7, with 8 bases matching TRBD1. The CDR3 runs 14 residues. Germline assignment: CDR1 ENHRY and CDR2 SYGVKD. V was clipped by 4 bases and J by 3 bases; unmatched bases: 5. The CDR3 loop reads CAISVQGASYEQYF. For the CDR3, the DNA is TGTGCCATCAGTGTCCAGGGGGCGAGCTACGAGCAGTACTTC.

The V gene is TRBV2, the J gene TRBJ1-6; possibly TRBD1 for D (5 bases). CDR1 is SNHLY, CDR2 FYNNEI, per germline. The CDR3 has 13 residues. Trimming left V 7 bases short and J 7 bases short, with 11 bases between. The CDR3 DNA is TGTGCCAGCATTCCAGGGTACAATTCACCCCTCCACTTT. Amino acids: CASIPGYNSPLHF.

This clonotype occurred a few times. The chain is built from TRBV28 and TRBJ1-5, with 9 bases identical to TRBD1. The germline V gene has CDR1 MDHEN and CDR2 SYDVKM. This CDR3 is built from 16 residues. V lost 0 bases, J lost 5 bases, and 5 bases stayed unmatched. This CDR3 reads CASSLWGGQGHQPQHF. The CDR3 DNA follows: TGTGCCAGCAGTTTATGGGGGGGACAGGGACATCAGCCCCAGCATTTT.

J is TRBJ1-6 and V is TRBV20-1, with a weak D call TRBD1 (5 bases). Germline CDR1 DFQATT, CDR2 SNEGSKA (reference sequence). This CDR3 is 13 amino acids long. CDR3 sequence (DNA): TGCAATGCCAAGTCGACAGATAATTCACCCCTCCACTTT. Its protein product is CNAKSTDNSPLHF.

In its sample, this clonotype was seen many times. The chain employs TRBV2 and TRBJ2-5, with TRBD2 as a possible D gene (7 bases). CDR3 length equals 14 residues. The ends were cut back, 4 bases at V and 5 bases at J, with 14 bases in the middle. Germline lookup yields CDR1 SNHLY and CDR2 FYNNEI. CDR3 DNA: TGTGCCAGCAGTGGTGGTGGGGGGGCGGAGACCCAGTACTTC. Amino acid sequence: CASSGGGGAETQYF.

This clonotype was counted between two and nine times. The gene calls are TRBV20-1 and TRBJ2-1; the D gene is possibly TRBD1 (6 bases). The germline V gene encodes CDR1 DFQATT and CDR2 SNEGSKA (reference sequence). This CDR3 is 11 amino acids long. Between the trimmed V and J ends, which lost 4 bases and 6 bases, there was a span of 7 bases. CDR3 residues: CSAIGGNEQFF. The CDR3 DNA sequence: TGCAGTGCTATAGGGGGCAATGAGCAGTTCTTC.

The chain employs TRBV20-1 and TRBJ2-7; the match to TRBD1 covers 7 bases. Per germline, CDR1 DFQATT and CDR2 SNEGSKA (reference sequence). V was clipped by 5 bases and J by 6 bases; unmatched bases: 7. This CDR3 comprises 12 residues. This CDR3 reads CSARRDSCEQYF. The CDR3 DNA reads TGCAGTGCTCGCCGGGACAGTTGCGAGCAGTACTTC.

With respect to this clonotype: This may arise from a read error, as a much more abundant clone is one base away. The CDR3 DNA reads as TGTGCCCGGGGCCGGGGCACTGAAGCTTTCTTT. Its protein is CARGRGTEAFF. The chain joins TRBV30 to TRBJ1-1; D may be TRBD1 (5 bases). Germline CDR1 is GTSNPN and CDR2 is SVGIG (reference sequence). The V gene lost 8 bases and the J gene lost 4 bases, with 11 bases spanning the gap. This CDR3 is built from 11 residues.

V usage is TRBV7-9 and J usage is TRBJ2-3; D remains unclear. The CDR3 is 16 amino acids. V gave up 1 base and J gave up 2 bases, with 13 bases separating them. CDR1 and CDR2 (germline): SEHNR, FQNEAQ (reference sequence). The CDR3: CASSLGIREATDTQYF. DNA for the CDR3: TGTGCCAGCAGCTTAGGTATTCGAGAGGCCACAGATACGCAGTATTTT.

In this sample, this clonotype turned up many times. V usage is TRBV5-5 and J usage is TRBJ2-5, with TRBD1 matching over 9 bases. V was pared by 6 bases and J by 12 bases, with 9 bases of the junction left unmatched. This CDR3 has 12 residues. The V gene's germline CDR1 is SGHKS and CDR2 YYEKEE (reference sequence). CDR3 region: CASTSIGDREYF. The CDR3 coding sequence is TGTGCCAGCACGTCAATTGGGGACAGGGAGTACTTC.

V usage is TRBV15 and J usage is TRBJ2-5; 9 bases map to TRBD1. V shed 3 bases and J 4 bases; nucleotides not matched to a gene: 6. Germline V CDR1 and CDR2: LNHNV, YYDKDF (reference sequence). The CDR3 runs to 15 residues. The CDR3 DNA reads as TGTGCCACCAGCAGTTATACAGGGGGCACAGAGACCCAGTACTTC. Translation: CATSSYTGGTETQYF.

This clonotype was picked up a small number of times. The chain combines TRBV20-1 with TRBJ1-1; D not resolved. There are 13 residues in the CDR3. Germline CDR1 and CDR2: DFQATT and SNEGSKA (reference sequence). The V gene lost 0 bases and the J gene lost 4 bases, with 9 bases spanning the gap. The CDR3 loop reads CSARDGVSTEAFF. CDR3 DNA: TGCAGTGCTAGAGATGGCGTCAGCACTGAAGCTTTCTTT.

Ten or more counts support this clonotype. The rearrangement uses TRBV20-1 and TRBJ2-1; the D is unclear. Trimming stripped 5 bases from V and 0 bases from J, with 8 bases between. The CDR3 runs to 13 residues. Germline CDR1 and CDR2: DFQATT and SNEGSKA (reference sequence). CDR3 bases: TGCAGTGCTGCTAGGAGCTCCTACAATGAGCAGTTCTTC. Its protein product is CSAARSSYNEQFF.

This clonotype occurred many times. The rearrangement links TRBV5-1 to TRBJ1-1; TRBD1 might be the D (5 bases). Trimming cost V 2 bases and J 4 bases, with 9 bases left between them. CDR1 is SGHRS and CDR2 is YFSETQ in the germline V gene. This CDR3 spans 13 amino acids. The CDR3: CASSFAGGTEAFF. CDR3 bases: TGCGCCAGCAGCTTTGCGGGGGGCACTGAAGCTTTCTTT.

Regarding this clonotype: One junction end does not reproduce the germline sequence, and a read error may be involved. The rearrangement joins TRBV24-1 to TRBJ2-1; TRBD2 matches at 7 bases. CDR3 size: 13 residues. Per germline, CDR1 KGHDR and CDR2 SFDVKD. The CDR3 protein is CATSAPGREGQFF. As DNA, the CDR3 is TGCGCCACCAGCGCACCAGGGAGGGAAGGGCAGTTCTTC.

The rearrangement uses TRBV5-1 and TRBJ1-3; D gene uncertain. Trimming cost V 0 bases and J 3 bases, with 4 bases left between them. This CDR3 region has 13 residues. Germline CDR1 SGHRS, CDR2 YFSETQ. The CDR3 here is CASSLGDGNTIYF. The CDR3 DNA reads TGCGCCAGCAGCTTGGGGGATGGAAACACCATATATTTT. Full variable domain (rest looked up from reference TRBV5-1 and TRBJ1-3): KAGVTQTPRYLIKTRGQQVTLSCSPISGHRSVSWYQQTPGQGLQFLFEYFSETQRNKGNFPGRFSGRQFSNSRSEMNVSTLELGDSALYLCASSLGDGNTIYFGEGSWLTVV.

This clonotype has a count of ten or more. V usage is TRBV6-2 or TRBV6-3 and J usage is TRBJ1-2; no clear D gene. Germline CDR1 and CDR2: MNHEY and SVGEGT. The CDR3 totals 15 residues. The V and J ends lost 2 bases and 2 bases respectively, with 12 bases between them. The DNA of the CDR3 is TGTGCCAGCAGTTACGACGGCAGGTCCAACTATGGCTACACCTTC. Its translation: CASSYDGRSNYGYTF.

This clonotype showed up many times. The V call is TRBV18, the J call TRBJ2-1, with 8 positions matching TRBD2. Germline CDR1 KGHSH, CDR2 LQKENI. There are 14 residues in the CDR3. With V trimmed by 8 bases and J by 8 bases, 11 bases remained unmatched. CDR3: CASAGGSIMYEQFF. As DNA, the CDR3 is TGTGCCAGCGCGGGGGGCTCCATTATGTATGAGCAGTTCTTC. The full variable domain, completed using reference TRBV18 and TRBJ2-1, is NAGVMQNPRHLVRRRGQEARLRCSPMKGHSHVYWYRQLPEEGLKFMVYLQKENIIDESGMPKERFSAEFPKEGPSILRIQQVVRGDSAAYFCASAGGSIMYEQFFGPGTRLTVL.